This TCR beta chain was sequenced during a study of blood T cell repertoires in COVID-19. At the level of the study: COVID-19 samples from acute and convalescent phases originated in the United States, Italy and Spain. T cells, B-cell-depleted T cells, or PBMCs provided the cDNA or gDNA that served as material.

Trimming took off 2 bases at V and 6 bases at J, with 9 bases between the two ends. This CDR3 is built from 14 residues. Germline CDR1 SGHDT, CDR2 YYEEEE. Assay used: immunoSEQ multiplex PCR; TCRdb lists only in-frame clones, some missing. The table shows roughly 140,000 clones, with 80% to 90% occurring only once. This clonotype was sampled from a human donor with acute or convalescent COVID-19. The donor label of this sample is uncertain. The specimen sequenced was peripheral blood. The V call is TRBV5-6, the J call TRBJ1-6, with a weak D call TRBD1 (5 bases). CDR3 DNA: TGTGCCAGCAGCTTTCGACAGATTAATTCACCCCTCCACTTT. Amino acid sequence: CASSFRQINSPLHF.